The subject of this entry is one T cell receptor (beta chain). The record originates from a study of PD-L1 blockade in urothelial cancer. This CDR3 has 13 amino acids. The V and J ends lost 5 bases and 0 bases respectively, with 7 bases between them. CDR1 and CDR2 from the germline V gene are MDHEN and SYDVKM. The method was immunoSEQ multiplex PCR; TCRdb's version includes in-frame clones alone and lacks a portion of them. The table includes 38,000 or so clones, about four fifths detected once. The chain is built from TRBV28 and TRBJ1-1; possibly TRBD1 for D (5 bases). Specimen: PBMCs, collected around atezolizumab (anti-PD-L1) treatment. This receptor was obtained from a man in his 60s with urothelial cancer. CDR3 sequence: CASSRGVNTEAFF. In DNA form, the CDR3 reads TGTGCCAGCAGTAGGGGCGTGAACACTGAAGCTTTCTTT.